This entry lists 22 T cell receptor beta chains sequenced from one sample in a study of T-cell memory formation after mild COVID-19. TCRdb called the 5' RACE reads again in MiXCR, with one record for every CDR3 protein. The table records 300,000 to 350,000 distinct CDR3 sequences, 13% to 15% of them present only once. The specimen was PBMCs or a T cell subset sorted from them (not recorded which). The receptors come from a man aged 18 to 35 who had mild COVID-19 (a few samples of this study predate the infection). Cell type and time point are not known.

This clonotype appeared a few times. The chain's CDR3 is CASTGQGAGDTQYF. CDR3 bases: TGTGCCAGCACCGGACAGGGGGCGGGAGATACGCAGTATTTT. This sequence joins TRBV5-4 and TRBJ2-3; TRBD1 matches at 11 bases. The J segment lost 5 bases and the V segment lost 6 bases, leaving 5 bases of the junction unmatched. Germline V gene lookup returns CDR1 SGHNT and CDR2 YYREEE (reference sequence). This CDR3 spans 14 amino acids.

The chain is built from TRBV2 and TRBJ2-7, with no clear D. There are 14 residues in the CDR3. V was trimmed by 2 bases and J by 6 bases, leaving 14 bases between them. Germline CDR1 and CDR2: SNHLY and FYNNEI. This CDR3 is CASSEYGARVEQYF. The DNA of the CDR3 is TGTGCCAGCAGTGAATATGGCGCTAGGGTCGAGCAGTACTTC.

Regarding this clonotype: One base away lies a much larger clone, so this may be a sequencing read error. J is TRBJ1-5 and V is TRBV5-1, with D unclear. Per germline, CDR1 SGHRS and CDR2 YFSETQ. The CDR3 is made up of 16 amino acids. CDR3 DNA: TGCGCCAGCAGCTTGGGCCCGGGCAATAGCAATCAGCCCCGGCATTTT. Its translation: CASSLGPGNSNQPRHF.

In this sample, this clonotype turned up a few times. V usage is TRBV11-2 and J usage is TRBJ2-1; D possibly corresponds to TRBD1 (6 bases). The V end lost 1 base, the J end lost 4 bases, and 14 bases lay between the germline ends. CDR3 length: 16 amino acids. The germline V gene encodes CDR1 SGHAT and CDR2 FQNNGV. DNA for the CDR3: TGTGCCAGCAGCTTAGGACAGGACAGAGGATACAATGAGCAGTTCTTC. This codes for CASSLGQDRGYNEQFF. Full variable domain (missing parts from reference TRBV11-2 and TRBJ2-1): EAGVAQSPRYKIIEKRQSVAFWCNPISGHATLYWYQQILGQGPKLLIQFQNNGVVDDSQLPKDRFSAERLKGVDSTLKIQPAKLEDSAVYLCASSLGQDRGYNEQFFGPGTRLTVL.

This rearrangement joins TRBV5-1 to TRBJ1-6; tentative D call: TRBD1 (6 bases). Trimming pared 2 bases from V and 5 bases from J, leaving 20 bases between. The CDR3 length is 18 residues. Per the germline V gene, CDR1 is SGHRS and CDR2 is YFSETQ. The chain's CDR3 is CASSFGPAGQLDNSPLHF. In DNA form, the CDR3 reads TGCGCCAGCAGCTTTGGCCCCGCTGGACAGCTGGATAATTCACCCCTCCACTTT. The full variable domain, its missing parts supplied by reference TRBV5-1 and TRBJ1-6, is KAGVTQTPRYLIKTRGQQVTLSCSPISGHRSVSWYQQTPGQGLQFLFEYFSETQRNKGNFPGRFSGRQFSNSRSEMNVSTLELGDSALYLCASSFGPAGQLDNSPLHFGNGTRLTVT.

The V call is TRBV10-3, the J call TRBJ1-2; perhaps TRBD1 as D (6 bases). V shed 0 bases and J shed 1 base, with 12 bases lying between them. The germline V gene encodes CDR1 ENHRY and CDR2 SYGVKD. The CDR3 is made up of 16 amino acids. The CDR3 coding sequence is TGTGCCATCAGTGAGTCGAGGACAGCCGTTAACTATGGCTACACCTTC. It yields the protein CAISESRTAVNYGYTF.

The rearrangement joins TRBV29-1 to TRBJ1-2; possibly TRBD1 for D (6 bases). The ends were cut back, 3 bases at V and 5 bases at J, with 7 bases in the middle. Germline V gives CDR1 SQVTM, CDR2 ANQGSEA. The CDR3 is made up of 11 amino acids. CDR3 amino acids: CSVEGTYGYTF. The DNA of the CDR3 is TGCAGCGTTGAGGGGACATATGGCTACACCTTC.

In this sample, this clonotype turned up a few times. This chain uses TRBV9 with TRBJ2-3; 13 bases line up with TRBD2. Germline CDR1 SGDLS, CDR2 YYNGEE. The CDR3 has 16 residues. The J segment lost 3 bases and the V segment lost 3 bases, leaving 4 bases of the junction unmatched. CDR3 residues: CASSAPGLAGTDTQYF. In DNA form, the CDR3 reads TGTGCCAGCAGCGCCCCGGGACTAGCGGGGACAGATACGCAGTATTTT. The entire variable domain, with the rest obtained from reference TRBV9 and TRBJ2-3, is as follows: DSGVTQTPKHLITATGQRVTLRCSPRSGDLSVYWYQQSLDQGLQFLIQYYNGEERAKGNILERFSAQQFPDLHSELNLSSLELGDSALYFCASSAPGLAGTDTQYFGPGTRLTVL.

This clonotype has ten or more counts. The chain uses TRBV29-1 and TRBJ2-1, with 8 bases that match TRBD1. Germline trimming cut 6 bases from V and 3 bases from J; bases unmatched to any gene: 10. This CDR3 is built from 15 residues. Germline V gene data show CDR1 as SQVTM and CDR2 as ANQGSEA. The CDR3 here is CSVLGHRGDYNEQFF. CDR3 DNA sequence: TGCAGCGTGCTGGGTCACAGGGGGGACTACAATGAGCAGTTCTTC.

This clonotype was detected only a few times. V is TRBV7-2 and J is TRBJ1-3, with 9 nucleotides matching TRBD1. The ends lost 4 bases at V and 0 bases at J; junction bases unmatched: 4. The germline V gene encodes CDR1 SGHTA and CDR2 FQGNSA. The CDR3 spans 16 residues. The CDR3 loop reads CASSYTTGGSGNTIYF. The CDR3 bases are TGTGCCAGCAGCTATACGACAGGGGGCTCTGGAAACACCATATATTTT.

A note on this clonotype: With a much larger clone just one base away, this may be a read error. The chain carries TRBV12-3 or TRBV12-4 and TRBJ2-3; D is ambiguous. The V gene lost 4 bases and the J gene lost 2 bases, with 7 bases spanning the gap. The CDR3 consists of 13 residues. The CDR3 bases are TGTGCCAGCAGTTGGGCAGTCACAGATACGCAGTATTTT. It translates to CASSWAVTDTQYF.

The CDR3 is CASRSGGAETQYF. The CDR3 nucleotides read TGTGCCAGCAGGAGCGGGGGGGCTGAGACCCAGTACTTC. The chain recombines TRBV7-9 with TRBJ2-5; 10 bases match TRBD2. In germline, CDR1 is SEHNR, CDR2 FQNEAQ (reference sequence). J gave up 5 bases and V 6 bases, and 3 bases lay outside the gene matches. The CDR3 is 13 residues long.

This clonotype occurred a few times. The rearrangement joins TRBV7-2 to TRBJ1-2; tentatively, D is TRBD1 (5 bases). The CDR3 extends over 14 amino acids. The germline V and J ends were trimmed by 5 bases and 5 bases, with 15 bases remaining between them. Germline V gene sequence: CDR1 SGHTA, CDR2 FQGNSA. The CDR3, as DNA: TGTGCCAGCAGCCCCGGTCGGGGGGAATATGGCTACACCTTC. Translating it yields CASSPGRGEYGYTF.

This clonotype was observed many times. The V call is TRBV7-2, the J call TRBJ2-5; possibly TRBD2 for D (5 bases). Trimming took off 5 bases at V and 1 base at J, with 8 bases between the two ends. CDR1 is SGHTA and CDR2 is FQGNSA in the germline V gene. CDR3 size: 13 residues. This CDR3 is CASSRGSQETQYF. CDR3 coding DNA: TGTGCCAGCAGCCGGGGATCCCAAGAGACCCAGTACTTC.

V gene TRBV7-6 combines with J gene TRBJ2-1, with TRBD2 matching over 9 bases. Germline lookup yields CDR1 SGHVS and CDR2 FNYEAQ. The CDR3 is made up of 15 amino acids. V shed 1 base, J shed 8 bases, and the junction held 6 bases outside the gene matches. CDR3 loop: CASSLEGTSLYEQFF. The CDR3 nucleotides read TGTGCCAGCAGCTTAGAGGGGACTAGCCTCTATGAGCAGTTCTTC.

The rearrangement joins TRBV2 to TRBJ1-2; D remains unclear. The germline CDR1 and CDR2 sequences are SNHLY and FYNNEI. CDR3 length: 13 amino acids. V was cut by 6 bases and J by 8 bases, with 16 bases left in between. The CDR3, as DNA: TGTGCCAGCAGAAGGCTGCAGGATTCGGGCTACACCTTC. The encoded protein is CASRRLQDSGYTF.

The chain's CDR3 is CSARTANYGYTF. The CDR3 nucleotides are TGCAGTGCCAGAACAGCTAACTATGGCTACACCTTC. The rearrangement links TRBV20-1 to TRBJ1-2; D ambiguous. CDR3 size: 12 residues. V lost 6 bases, J lost 0 bases, and 8 bases lay in between. Germline CDR1 DFQATT, CDR2 SNEGSKA (reference sequence).

The chain recombines TRBV6-2 or TRBV6-3 with TRBJ1-5; D remains unclear. This CDR3 is built from 12 residues. Trimming cost V 5 bases and J 4 bases, with 6 bases left between them. CDR1 and CDR2 (germline): MNHEY, SVGEGT. The CDR3 region is CASSRRNQPQHF. For the CDR3, the DNA is TGTGCCAGCAGTAGAAGAAATCAGCCCCAGCATTTT.

This clonotype was counted a few times. This chain links TRBV6-2 or TRBV6-3 with TRBJ2-3; 7 nucleotides align to TRBD1. Trimming cost V 7 bases and J 3 bases; bases outside gene matches: 7. The CDR3 runs 14 residues. The V gene's germline CDR1 is MNHEY and CDR2 SVGEGT. CDR3 region: CASTRDRPTDTQYF. CDR3 DNA: TGTGCCAGCACCCGGGACAGACCTACAGATACGCAGTATTTT.

This clonotype was detected ten times or more. The rearrangement links TRBV24-1 to TRBJ2-2; D remains unclear. V lost 5 bases and J 8 bases, leaving 11 bases between the germline ends. Germline V gives CDR1 KGHDR, CDR2 SFDVKD. This CDR3 is built from 13 residues. CDR3 sequence: CATSVKSTGELFF. DNA of the CDR3: TGTGCCACCAGTGTCAAATCTACAGGGGAGCTGTTTTTT.

The chain has TRBV20-1 and TRBJ2-5, with D perhaps matching TRBD1 (6 bases). Trimming took 2 bases from V and 5 from J, leaving 12 bases between them. This CDR3 is 13 amino acids long. Per germline, CDR1 DFQATT and CDR2 SNEGSKA (reference sequence). The CDR3 DNA reads TGCAGTGCTAGAACGGACAGAGGGGAGACCCAGTACTTC. Protein sequence: CSARTDRGETQYF.

This clonotype was seen only a few times. The rearrangement joins TRBV7-2 to TRBJ2-5; TRBD1 matches at 8 bases. The CDR3 loop spans 14 amino acids. V dropped 4 bases and J dropped 7; count of bases not matched to a gene: 8. Per germline, CDR1 SGHTA and CDR2 FQGNSA. Written as DNA, the CDR3 is TGTGCCAGCAGCTCACCGGACAGGGTTGGGACCCAGTACTTC. Translating it yields CASSSPDRVGTQYF.